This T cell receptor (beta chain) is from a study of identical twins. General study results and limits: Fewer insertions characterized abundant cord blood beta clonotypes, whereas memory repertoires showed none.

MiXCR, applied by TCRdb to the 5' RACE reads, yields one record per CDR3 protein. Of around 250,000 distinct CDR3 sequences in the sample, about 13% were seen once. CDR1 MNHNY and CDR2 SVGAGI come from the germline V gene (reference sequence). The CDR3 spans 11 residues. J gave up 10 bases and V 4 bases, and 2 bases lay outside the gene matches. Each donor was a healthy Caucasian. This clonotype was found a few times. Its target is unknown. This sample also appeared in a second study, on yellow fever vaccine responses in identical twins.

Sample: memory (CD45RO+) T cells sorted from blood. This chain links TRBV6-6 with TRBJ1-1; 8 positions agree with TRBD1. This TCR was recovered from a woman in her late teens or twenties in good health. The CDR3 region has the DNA TGTGCCAGCAGTTCGACAGGGGCAGCTTTCTTT. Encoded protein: CASSSTGAAFF.